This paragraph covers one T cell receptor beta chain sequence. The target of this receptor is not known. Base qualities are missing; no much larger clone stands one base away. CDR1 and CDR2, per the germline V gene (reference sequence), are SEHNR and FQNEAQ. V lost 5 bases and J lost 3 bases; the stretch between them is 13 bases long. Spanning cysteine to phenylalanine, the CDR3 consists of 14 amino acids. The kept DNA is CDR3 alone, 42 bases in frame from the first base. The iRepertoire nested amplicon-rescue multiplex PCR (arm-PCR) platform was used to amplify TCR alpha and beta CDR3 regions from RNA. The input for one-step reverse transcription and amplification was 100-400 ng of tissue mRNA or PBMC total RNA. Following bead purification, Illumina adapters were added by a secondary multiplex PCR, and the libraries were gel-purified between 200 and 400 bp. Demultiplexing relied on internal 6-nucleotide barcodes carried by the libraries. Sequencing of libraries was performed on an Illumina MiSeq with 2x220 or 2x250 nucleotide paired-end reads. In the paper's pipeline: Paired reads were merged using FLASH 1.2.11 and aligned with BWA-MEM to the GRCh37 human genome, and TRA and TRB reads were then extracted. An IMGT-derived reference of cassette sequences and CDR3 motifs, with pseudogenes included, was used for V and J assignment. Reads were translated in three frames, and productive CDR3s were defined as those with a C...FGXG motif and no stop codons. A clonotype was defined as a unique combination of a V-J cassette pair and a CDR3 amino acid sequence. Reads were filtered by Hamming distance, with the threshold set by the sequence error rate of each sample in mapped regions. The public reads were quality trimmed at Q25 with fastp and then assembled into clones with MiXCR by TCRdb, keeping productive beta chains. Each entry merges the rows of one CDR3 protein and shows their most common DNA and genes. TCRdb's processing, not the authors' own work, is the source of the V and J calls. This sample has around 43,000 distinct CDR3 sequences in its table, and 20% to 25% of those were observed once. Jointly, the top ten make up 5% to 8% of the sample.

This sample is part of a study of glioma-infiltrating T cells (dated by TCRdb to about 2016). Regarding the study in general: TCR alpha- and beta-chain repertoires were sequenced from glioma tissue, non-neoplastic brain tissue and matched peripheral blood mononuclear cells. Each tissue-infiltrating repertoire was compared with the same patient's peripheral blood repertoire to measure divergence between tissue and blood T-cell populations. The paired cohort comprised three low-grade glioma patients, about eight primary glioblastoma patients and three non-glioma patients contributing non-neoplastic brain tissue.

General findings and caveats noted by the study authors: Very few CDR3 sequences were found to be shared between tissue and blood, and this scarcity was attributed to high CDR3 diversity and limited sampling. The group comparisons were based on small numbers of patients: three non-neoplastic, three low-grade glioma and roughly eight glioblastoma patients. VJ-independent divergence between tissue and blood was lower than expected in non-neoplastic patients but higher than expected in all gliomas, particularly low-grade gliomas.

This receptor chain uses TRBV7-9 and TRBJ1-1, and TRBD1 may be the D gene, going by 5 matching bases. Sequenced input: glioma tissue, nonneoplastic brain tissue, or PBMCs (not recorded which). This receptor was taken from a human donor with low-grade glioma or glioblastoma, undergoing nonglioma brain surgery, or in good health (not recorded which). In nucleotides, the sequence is TGTGCCAGCAGCGCGGTGGGGGGGGACACTGAAGCTTTCTTT. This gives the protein CASSAVGGDTEAFF.